This TCR beta chain was sequenced during a study of blood T cell repertoires in COVID-19. Across the study: Donors in the United States, Italy and Spain gave samples during acute or convalescent COVID-19. PBMCs, B-cell-depleted T cells, or T cells provided the cDNA or gDNA that made up the material.

Participant reports of clinical history set cohort assignment. Profiled with immunoSEQ multiplex PCR; TCRdb holds only in-frame clones, not every one. The table records fewer than 350,000 clones, 70% to 90% of them present only once. This TCR was recovered from a woman aged 40 to 49 who had recovered from COVID-19. The material sequenced was PBMCs or T cells enriched from blood (not recorded which).

CDR3 loop: CASSWASGNTIYF. DNA of the CDR3: TGTGCCAGCAGCTGGGCCTCTGGAAACACCATATATTTT. V and J are TRBV7-8 and TRBJ1-3; D remains unclear. The CDR3 sequence is 13 residues long. V lost 4 bases and J lost 0, with 4 bases in between. Germline CDR1 SGHVS, CDR2 FQNEAQ.